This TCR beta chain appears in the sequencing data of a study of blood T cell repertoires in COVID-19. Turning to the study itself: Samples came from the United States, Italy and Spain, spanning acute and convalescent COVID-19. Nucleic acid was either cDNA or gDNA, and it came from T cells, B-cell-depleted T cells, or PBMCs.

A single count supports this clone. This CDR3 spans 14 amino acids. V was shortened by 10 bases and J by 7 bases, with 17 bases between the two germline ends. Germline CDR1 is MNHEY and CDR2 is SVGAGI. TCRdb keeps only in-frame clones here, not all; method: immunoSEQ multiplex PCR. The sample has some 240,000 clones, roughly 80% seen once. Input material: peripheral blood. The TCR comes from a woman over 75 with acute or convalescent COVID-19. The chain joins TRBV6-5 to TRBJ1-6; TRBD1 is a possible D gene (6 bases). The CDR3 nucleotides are TGTGCCACCAGGGGAGGGGTAGGGAATTCACCCCTCCACTTT. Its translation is CATRGGVGNSPLHF.